This TCR beta chain was sequenced for a study of OX40 agonist ivuxolimab in advanced cancers. Libraries were prepared by immunoSEQ multiplex PCR; TCRdb keeps only in-frame clonotypes and omits some of them. The table has approximately 60,000 clones, 84% seen once. The CDR3 runs to 14 residues. CDR1 is SGHNT, CDR2 YYREEE, per germline (reference sequence). Trimming took 2 bases from V and 5 from J, leaving 10 bases between them. The source is an adult with an advanced solid tumor such as melanoma, head and neck, liver or kidney cancer. V usage is TRBV5-4 and J usage is TRBJ2-2; D not resolved. Material: CD4+ or CD8+ T cells sorted from blood, obtained in a trial of the OX40 agonist ivuxolimab. CDR3 DNA: TGTGCCAGCAGCTTCCCGGATAGGACCGGGGAGCTGTTTTTT. This encodes CASSFPDRTGELFF. The full variable domain, in which reference TRBV5-4 and TRBJ2-2 provide the parts outside the CDR3, is ETGVTQSPTHLIKTRGQQVTLRCSSQSGHNTVSWYQQALGQGPQFIFQYYREEENGRGNFPPRFSGLQFPNYSSELNVNALELDDSALYLCASSFPDRTGELFFGEGSRLTVL.